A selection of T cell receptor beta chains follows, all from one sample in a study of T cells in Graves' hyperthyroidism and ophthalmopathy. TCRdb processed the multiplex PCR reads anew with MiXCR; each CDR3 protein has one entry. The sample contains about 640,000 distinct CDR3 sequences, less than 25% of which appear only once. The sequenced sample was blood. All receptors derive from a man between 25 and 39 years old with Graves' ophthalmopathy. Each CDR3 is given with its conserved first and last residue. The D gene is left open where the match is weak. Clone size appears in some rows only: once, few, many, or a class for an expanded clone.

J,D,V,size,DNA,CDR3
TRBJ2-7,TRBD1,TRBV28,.,TGTGCCAGCAGTCCTCAGACAGGGGGGATCTACGAGCAGTACTTC,CASSPQTGGIYEQYF
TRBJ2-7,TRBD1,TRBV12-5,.,TGTGCTAGTGGTTCATTATGGACAGGGGGCTCCTACGAGCAGTACTTC,CASGSLWTGGSYEQYF
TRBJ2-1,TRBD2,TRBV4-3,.,TGCGCCAGCAGCCAAGATCGCGGGGGGTCCTACAATGAGCAGTTCTTC,CASSQDRGGSYNEQFF
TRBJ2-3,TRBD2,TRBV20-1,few,TGCAGTGCTAGACCGACTAGCCCATACGCCGATACGCAGTATTTT,CSARPTSPYADTQYF
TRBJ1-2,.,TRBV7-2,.,TGTGCCAGCAGCTCAGGGCGAGGGGGGGGCTCGAACTATGGCTACACCTTC,CASSSGRGGGSNYGYTF
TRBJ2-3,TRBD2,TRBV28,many,TGTGCCAGCAGCTCACTAGCGGGGTGGGATACGCAGTATTTT,CASSSLAGWDTQYF
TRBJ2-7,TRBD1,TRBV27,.,TGTGCCAGCAGTTTCCAACCGGTCGGGACAGAATTCTACGAGCAGTACTTC,CASSFQPVGTEFYEQYF
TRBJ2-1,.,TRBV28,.,TGTGCCAGCAGGCCGTTGACTCCAAGCTCCTACAATGAGCAGTTCTTC,CASRPLTPSSYNEQFF
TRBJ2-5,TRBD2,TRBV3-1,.,TGTGCCAGCAGCCAAGATTCGGGACTAGCGGGACTAGAGACCCAGTACTTC,CASSQDSGLAGLETQYF
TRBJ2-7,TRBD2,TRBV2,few,TGTGCCAGCAGTGAAACCGGGAGGGCTTACGAGCAGTACTTC,CASSETGRAYEQYF
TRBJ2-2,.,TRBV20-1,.,TGCAGTGCTCTGGACAGTGGGGAGCTGTTTTTT,CSALDSGELFF
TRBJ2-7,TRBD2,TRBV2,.,TGTGCCAGCAGTCGACTAGCTTTGCACGAGCAGTACTTC,CASSRLALHEQYF
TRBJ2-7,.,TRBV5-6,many,TGTGCCAGCAGCTTGGGGTGGGGAGACAACGAGCAGTACTTC,CASSLGWGDNEQYF
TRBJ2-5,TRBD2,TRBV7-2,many,TGTGCCAGCAGCCGGGGGACTACAGAGACCCAGTACTTC,CASSRGTTETQYF
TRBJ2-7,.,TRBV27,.,TGTGCCAGCAGTTTAGCGGCTGGCATGAGCTACGAGCAGTACTTC,CASSLAAGMSYEQYF
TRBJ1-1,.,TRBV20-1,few,TGCAGTGCCGGGCAGCTGAACACTGAAGCTTTCTTT,CSAGQLNTEAFF